Detailed here is one TCR beta chain. The antigen is not known. The data originate from a study of cytomegalovirus exposure and HLA in healthy donors. Notes on the study in general: A link between a missense DCLRE1C variant and TCR beta V- and J-gene trimming emerged from a later analysis.

After removal of 5 bases from V and 2 bases from J, the junction contained 5 bases not matched to a gene. Germline V gives CDR1 SGHNT, CDR2 YENEEA. The CDR3 extends over 14 amino acids. Vbeta (60) and Jbeta (13) primers were used in the PCR. Only in-frame clones appear in the TCRdb table, and some are missing; sequencing was by immunoSEQ multiplex PCR. This table has 170,000 or so clones, roughly 77% appearing once. Sequencing was performed on PBMCs. The rearrangement links TRBV11-3 to TRBJ2-7, with TRBD1 identical over 8 bases. The receptor comes from a woman in her forties or fifties in good health and CMV-seropositive. CDR3 nucleotide sequence: TGTGCCAGCAGCCGGGGGACAGGCCCCTACGAGCAGTACTTC. Its translation: CASSRGTGPYEQYF.